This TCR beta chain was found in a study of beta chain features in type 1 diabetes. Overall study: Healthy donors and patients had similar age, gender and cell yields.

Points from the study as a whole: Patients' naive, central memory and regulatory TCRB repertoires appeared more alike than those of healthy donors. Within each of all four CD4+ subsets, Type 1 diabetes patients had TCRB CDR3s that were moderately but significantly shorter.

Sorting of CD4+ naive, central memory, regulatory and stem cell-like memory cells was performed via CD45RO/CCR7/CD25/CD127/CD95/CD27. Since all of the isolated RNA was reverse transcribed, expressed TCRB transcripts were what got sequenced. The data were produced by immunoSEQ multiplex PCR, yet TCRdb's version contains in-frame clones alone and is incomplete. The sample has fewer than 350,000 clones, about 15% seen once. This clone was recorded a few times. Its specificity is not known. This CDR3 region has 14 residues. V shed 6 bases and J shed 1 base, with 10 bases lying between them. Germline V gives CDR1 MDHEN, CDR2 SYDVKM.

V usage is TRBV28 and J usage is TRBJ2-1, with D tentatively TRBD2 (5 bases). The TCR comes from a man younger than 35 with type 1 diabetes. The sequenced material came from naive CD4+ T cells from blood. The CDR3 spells CASRSSGSYNEQFF. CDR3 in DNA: TGTGCCAGCAGATCCAGCGGTTCCTACAATGAGCAGTTCTTC.